This is a list of T cell receptor beta chains from one sample in a study of blood T cell repertoires in COVID-19. The protocol was immunoSEQ multiplex PCR, while the TCRdb copy is restricted to in-frame clones and leaves out a portion. Of about 190,000 clones in the sample, 70% to 90% were seen once. The sample consisted of peripheral blood. The receptors were gathered from a woman between 70 and 85 years old with active or convalescent COVID-19. The conserved cysteine and the conserved F or W are not part of the CDR3 here. D genes are given only for firm matches.

>TRBJ2-3|TRBV11-2|-
ASSFTRDTQY
>TRBJ2-5|TRBV5-1|-
ASSFDKGRGETQY
>TRBJ2-3|TRBV27|TRBD2
ASSLVSSGSRYTQY
>TRBJ2-3|TRBV7-3|-
ASSFLTGKSTDTQY
>TRBJ2-2|TRBV19|TRBD2
ASRYPASGRVTGELF
>TRBJ2-2|TRBV7-6|TRBD2
ASSFTSGSNTGELF
>TRBJ2-1|TRBV9|TRBD2
ASSVDDYAAGERNEQF
>TRBJ2-3|TRBV10-2|-
ASSVSSTDTQY
>TRBJ2-2|TRBV5-1|TRBD2
ASSLVWTSGTGELF
>TRBJ1-1|TRBV19|-
ASSIGGPNTEAF
>TRBJ1-2|TRBV27|-
ASSLRSAGSPTNYGYT
>TRBJ2-1|TRBV6-1|TRBD2
ASSESGGLAGFGYNEQF
>TRBJ2-6|TRBV5-1|TRBD2
ASNAGTSSGANVLT
>TRBJ2-7|TRBV6-5|TRBD1
ASSFGQGADYEQY
>TRBJ1-4|TRBV19|TRBD1
ATQPQGLEKLF
>TRBJ2-7|TRBV5-5|TRBD1
ASSLEGQLYYEQY
>TRBJ2-7|TRBV6-5|TRBD1
ASSYGGQVEGQY
>TRBJ2-3|TRBV6-1|TRBD2
ASSESGGGSTDTQY
>TRBJ2-7|TRBV6-5|-
ASSYSFAGTYEQY
>TRBJ2-3|TRBV4-2|-
ASSQGGDTQY
>TRBJ2-5|TRBV2|-
ASTGASRKETQY
>TRBJ2-5|TRBV5-5|-
ASSPRETQY
>TRBJ2-5|TRBV20-1|TRBD2
SASIGLAGVETQY
>TRBJ2-5|TRBV7-6|TRBD2
ASSLVIAGGETQY
>TRBJ1-1|TRBV28|-
ASSYTSLNTEAF
>TRBJ2-1|TRBV5-1|-
ASSSASGEQF
>TRBJ1-6|TRBV28|-
ASESPYNSPLH
>TRBJ2-4|TRBV2|-
ASSAHTGSPLRNIQY
>TRBJ2-1|TRBV6-5|-
ATSRSLVNEQF
>TRBJ2-1|TRBV5-1|-
ASSLDGVPYNEQF
>TRBJ2-7|TRBV7-2|TRBD1
ASSFLQGAGEQY
>TRBJ1-2|TRBV28|-
ASRGQGTSNYGYT
>TRBJ2-7|TRBV10-3|TRBD1
AISESPGTGNEQY
>TRBJ2-2|TRBV3-1/TRBV3-2|TRBD2
ASSHASGVVGELF
>TRBJ2-7|TRBV27|-
ASSLSRGDSSYEQY
>TRBJ1-4|TRBV19|TRBD1
ASSSSTGAFNEKLF
>TRBJ2-5|TRBV12-3/TRBV12-4|-
ASSSTGTQY
>TRBJ2-1|TRBV6-6|-
ASSYSEASNEQF
>TRBJ2-2|TRBV27|-
ASSSPRFFPGELF
>TRBJ1-2|TRBV28|-
ASRGGSYGYT
>TRBJ1-2|TRBV24-1|-
ATSDSGGADGYT
>TRBJ2-2|TRBV15|TRBD1
ATSRQGAVTGELF
>TRBJ2-3|TRBV28|-
ASSLVKGSTDTQY
>TRBJ2-1|TRBV9|-
ASSQGRADYNEQF
>TRBJ1-6|TRBV4-1|-
ASSQETLPPLH
>TRBJ2-3|TRBV4-1|-
ASSQDQDSLSDTQY
>TRBJ1-3|TRBV2|-
ASSEGVSSGNTIY
>TRBJ2-3|TRBV9|TRBD1
ASSVGDRYTDTQY
>TRBJ2-7|TRBV18|TRBD1
ASSQTGGYEQY
>TRBJ1-6|TRBV3-1/TRBV3-2|-
ASSQGARANSPLH
>TRBJ1-6|TRBV28|-
ASSLKPTPLH
>TRBJ2-5|TRBV5-6|-
ASSLSGWETQY
>TRBJ2-2|TRBV3-1/TRBV3-2|-
ASSQGRSPHGELF